The 18 T cell receptor beta chains presented below share a single source sample, sequenced in a study of vaccination and CD4 T cells after COVID-19. Stated treatment: roughly 11-day PBMC culture with coronavirus spike peptide pools or control peptides (ViraFEST assay). These receptors' targets are unknown. Oncomine TCR Beta short-read sequencing was applied to DNA from cultured CD4+ T cells. TCRdb re-analysed the PCR reads in MiXCR, keeping a single row per CDR3 protein. The sample consists of around 20,000 distinct CDR3 sequences, approximately 53% of them appearing once. The sample taken for sequencing was CD4+ T cells from blood, cultured in vitro. The origin of the receptors is a human donor who had recovered from COVID-19.

The V gene is TRBV18, the J gene TRBJ2-5; 9 nucleotides match TRBD2. Looked up from germline, CDR1 is KGHSH and CDR2 is LQKENI. The CDR3 has 13 amino acids. V gave up 3 bases and J gave up 6 bases; unmatched junction bases: 2. DNA of the CDR3: TGTGCCAGCTCACCGAGCGGGAGGAAGACCCAGTACTTC. Its translation is CASSPSGRKTQYF.

CDR3 region: CASSKGTTQETQYF. The CDR3 DNA reads TGCGCCAGCAGCAAAGGGACAACCCAAGAGACCCAGTACTTC. This chain connects TRBV5-1 to TRBJ2-5, with D tentatively TRBD1 (6 bases). V gave up 4 bases and J gave up 1 base, with 11 bases separating them. Germline CDR1 and CDR2: SGHRS and YFSETQ. CDR3 size: 14 residues. Complete variable domain (other parts from reference TRBV5-1 and TRBJ2-5): KAGVTQTPRYLIKTRGQQVTLSCSPISGHRSVSWYQQTPGQGLQFLFEYFSETQRNKGNFPGRFSGRQFSNSRSEMNVSTLELGDSALYLCASSKGTTQETQYFGPGTRLLVL.

This clonotype was seen only a few times. The chain joins TRBV6-1 to TRBJ2-7; D gene ambiguous. The CDR3 contains 13 residues. Germline loops: CDR1 MNHNS, CDR2 SASEGT. Trimming removed 6 bases at V and 0 bases at J, with 9 bases between. CDR3 protein: CASSPLGSYEQYF. The CDR3, as DNA: TGTGCCAGCAGCCCCCTGGGCTCCTACGAGCAGTACTTC.

The chain has TRBV7-2 and TRBJ1-5; D is perhaps TRBD1 (6 bases). The germline CDR1 and CDR2 sequences are SGHTA and FQGNSA. The V end lost 5 bases, the J end lost 4 bases, and 12 bases lay between the germline ends. This CDR3 spans 14 amino acids. The CDR3 DNA reads TGTGCCAGCAGCCAGGGGAGATCGAATCAGCCCCAGCATTTT. It translates to CASSQGRSNQPQHF.

The chain links TRBV4-2 to TRBJ1-5; 7 bases are shared with TRBD1. V dropped 3 bases and J dropped 5; count of bases not matched to a gene: 7. Per germline, CDR1 LGHNA and CDR2 YNFKEQ. CDR3 length: 15 residues. The chain's CDR3 is CASSHTQGWDQPQHF. The CDR3 coding sequence is TGTGCCAGCAGCCATACACAGGGGTGGGATCAGCCCCAGCATTTT.

This clonotype was seen a few times. The chain joins TRBV6-2 or TRBV6-3 to TRBJ2-7, with TRBD2 matching over 8 bases. Germline V gives CDR1 MNHEY, CDR2 SVGEGT. The CDR3 runs to 16 residues. Trimming at V came to 0 bases and at J to 2 bases, leaving 6 bases not matched to a gene. CDR3 sequence: CASSYSGGGSPYEQYF. DNA of the CDR3: TGTGCCAGCAGTTACTCCGGGGGGGGATCCCCCTACGAGCAGTACTTC.

The rearrangement joins TRBV7-9 to TRBJ2-5, with a weak D call TRBD1 (6 bases). The CDR3 has 11 amino acids. In germline, CDR1 is SEHNR, CDR2 FQNEAQ (reference sequence). Between the trimmed V and J ends, which lost 5 bases and 5 bases, there was a span of 6 bases. CDR3 bases: TGTGCCAGCAGCAGGGGGGAGACCCAGTACTTC. It is translated as CASSRGETQYF.

This chain connects TRBV7-9 to TRBJ1-4, with TRBD1 matching 9 bases. V lost 4 bases to trimming and J lost 7 bases; unmatched junction nucleotides: 4. CDR1 and CDR2 from the germline V gene are SEHNR and FQNEAQ (reference sequence). This CDR3 is 14 amino acids long. The DNA for the CDR3 is TGTGCCAGCAGCTCAGGACAGGGGTTTGAAAAACTGTTTTTT. Protein: CASSSGQGFEKLFF. Supplemented by reference TRBV7-9 and TRBJ1-4, the full variable domain reads DTGVSQNPRHKITKRGQNVTFRCDPISEHNRLYWYRQTLGQGPEFLTYFQNEAQLEKSRLLSDRFSAERPKGSFSTLEIQRTEQGDSAMYLCASSSGQGFEKLFFGSGTQLSVL.

The chain carries TRBV30 and TRBJ1-4; D not resolved. The germline V gene encodes CDR1 GTSNPN and CDR2 SVGIG (reference sequence). The V end was cut by 3 bases, the J end by 7 bases, with 12 bases between. This CDR3 region has 13 residues. CDR3 sequence (DNA): TGTGCCTGGAGGTCCTTCGCTGCTGAAAAACTGTTTTTT. Its protein product is CAWRSFAAEKLFF.

In its sample, this clonotype was seen a few times. This sequence joins TRBV30 and TRBJ1-1; perhaps TRBD1 as D (5 bases). This CDR3 region has 13 residues. CDR1 and CDR2 from the germline V gene are GTSNPN and SVGIG (reference sequence). V was pared by 5 bases and J by 6 bases, with 16 bases between. CDR3 DNA: TGTGCCTGGTGCCAGGGATCCCCGCCTGAAGCTTTCTTT. It is translated as CAWCQGSPPEAFF.

CDR3 bases: TGTGCCAGCAGTTTATCGACCCAGGCGAGGGGAGGCTACACCTTC. Residues: CASSLSTQARGGYTF. The chain is built from TRBV27 and TRBJ1-2, with D possibly TRBD1 on 5 matching bases. Trimming took 0 bases from V and 8 from J, leaving 16 bases between them. Germline V gene lookup returns CDR1 MNHEY and CDR2 SMNVEV (reference sequence). This CDR3 has 15 residues.

The rearrangement uses TRBV20-1 and TRBJ2-1, with a weak D call TRBD1 (6 bases). The length of the CDR3 is 15 residues. The V gene's germline CDR1 is DFQATT and CDR2 SNEGSKA (reference sequence). V shed 3 bases and J shed 0 bases, with 12 bases lying between them. CDR3 coding DNA: TGCAGTGCTAGGGCACAGGGTTACTCCTACAATGAGCAGTTCTTC. Translation: CSARAQGYSYNEQFF.

The CDR3, as DNA: TGCAGTGCTGTGCCTGCTGCCGGGGAGCTGTTTTTT. It codes for CSAVPAAGELFF. The rearrangement uses TRBV20-1 and TRBJ2-2; D ambiguous. Germline loops: CDR1 DFQATT, CDR2 SNEGSKA (reference sequence). V was cut by 5 bases and J by 6 bases, with 10 bases left in between. The CDR3 contains 12 residues.

The chain links TRBV19 to TRBJ1-2; D is perhaps TRBD1 (6 bases). The V end lost 1 base, the J end lost 2 bases, and 11 bases lay between the germline ends. Germline V gene lookup returns CDR1 LNHDA and CDR2 SQIVND (reference sequence). This CDR3 contains 15 residues. The DNA for the CDR3 is TGTGCCAGTAGTATAGGTACAGGGACAAACTATGGCTACACCTTC. The encoded protein is CASSIGTGTNYGYTF.

Relative to its sample, this clonotype is medium-sized. This chain connects TRBV15 to TRBJ1-5; D may be TRBD1 (6 bases). The CDR3 extends over 15 amino acids. V dropped 5 bases and J dropped 7 bases, with 18 bases sitting between them. Germline CDR1 and CDR2: LNHNV and YYDKDF (reference sequence). The CDR3 loop reads CATSGGKLGAQPQHF. CDR3 nucleotides: TGTGCCACCAGCGGGGGCAAATTAGGGGCCCAGCCCCAGCATTTT.

The chain links TRBV7-6 to TRBJ1-4; D might be TRBD1 (6 bases). CDR3 length: 15 amino acids. CDR1 is SGHVS and CDR2 is FNYEAQ in the germline V gene. The V end lost 5 bases, the J end lost 10 bases, and 20 bases lay between the germline ends. The CDR3 bases are TGTGCCAGCAGCCGGGGGCGGGGGGCGAGCTCAAAACTGTTTTTT. Protein: CASSRGRGASSKLFF.

This CDR3 is CSARGGGPHNEQFF. The DNA of the CDR3 is TGCAGTGCTAGGGGCGGGGGTCCCCACAATGAGCAGTTCTTC. The chain has TRBV20-1 and TRBJ2-1, with TRBD2 identical over 7 bases. Germline V gene data show CDR1 as DFQATT and CDR2 as SNEGSKA (reference sequence). Trimming took 3 bases from V and 5 from J; bases not matched to a gene: 7. This CDR3 is 14 amino acids long.

The chain is built from TRBV6-4 and TRBJ1-1; D gene uncertain. The V end lost 5 bases, the J end lost 2 bases, and 9 bases lay between the germline ends. From germline, CDR1 is MRHNA and CDR2 SNTAGT. CDR3 length equals 13 residues. CDR3 bases: TGTGCCAGCAGTTTCCAGGCTAACACTGAAGCTTTCTTT. Translated: CASSFQANTEAFF.